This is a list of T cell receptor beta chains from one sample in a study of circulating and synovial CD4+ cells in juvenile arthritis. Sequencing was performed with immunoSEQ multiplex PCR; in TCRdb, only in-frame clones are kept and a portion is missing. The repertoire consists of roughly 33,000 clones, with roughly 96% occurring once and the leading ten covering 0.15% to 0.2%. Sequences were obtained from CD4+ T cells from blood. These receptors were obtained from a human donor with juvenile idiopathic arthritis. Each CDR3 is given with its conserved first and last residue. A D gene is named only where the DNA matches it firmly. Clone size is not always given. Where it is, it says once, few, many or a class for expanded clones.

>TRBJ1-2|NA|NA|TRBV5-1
TGCGCCAGCAAAAACGGGACGGGAGCTGGCTACACCTTC
CASKNGTGAGYTF
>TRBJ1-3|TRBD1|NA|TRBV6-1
TGTGCCAGCAGTGTTCACAGGGGGCGAAATGGAAACACCATATATTTT
CASSVHRGRNGNTIYF
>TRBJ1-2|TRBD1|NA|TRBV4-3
TGCGCCAGCAGCCAAGATCTTGCACAGGGGGACTATGGCTACACCTTC
CASSQDLAQGDYGYTF
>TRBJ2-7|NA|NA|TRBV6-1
TGTGCCAGCAGACTCGATCGCTACGAGCAGTACTTC
CASRLDRYEQYF
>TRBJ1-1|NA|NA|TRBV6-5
TGTGCCAGCAGTTTCGTTAGGACAGCCGAAGCTTTCTTT
CASSFVRTAEAFF
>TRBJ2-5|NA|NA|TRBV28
TGTGCCAGCAGTTTAGGGCAGGGGGGAACCCAGTACTTC
CASSLGQGGTQYF
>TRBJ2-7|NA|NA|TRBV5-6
TGTGCCAGCAGCTTGGGTGGCACCAAGGGGCCCTACGAGCAGTACTTC
CASSLGGTKGPYEQYF
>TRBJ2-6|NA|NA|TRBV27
TGTGCCAGCAGCCCTGGAGGGCCTGGGGCCAACGTCCTGACTTTC
CASSPGGPGANVLTF
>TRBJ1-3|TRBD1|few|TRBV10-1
TGCGCCAGCAGTGAGTCGACAGGGAGCTACTCTGGAAACACCATATATTTT
CASSESTGSYSGNTIYF
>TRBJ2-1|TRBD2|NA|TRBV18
TGTGCCAGCTCACCATTCAGCGGGAACAATGAGCAGTTCTTC
CASSPFSGNNEQFF
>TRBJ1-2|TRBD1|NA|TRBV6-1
TGTGCCAGCAGTCAGGGGGTAGTTCTCAACTATGGCTACACCTTC
CASSQGVVLNYGYTF
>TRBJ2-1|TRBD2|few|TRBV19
TGTGCCAGTAGTATAGATTCGGGAGGCTTCAATGAGCAGTTCTTC
CASSIDSGGFNEQFF
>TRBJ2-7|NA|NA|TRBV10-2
TGCGCCAGCAGTTCGGGACAAGGTTACGAGCAGTACTTC
CASSSGQGYEQYF
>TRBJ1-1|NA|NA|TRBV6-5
TGTGCCAGCAGTTCCCGTATAATCACTGAAGCTTTCTTT
CASSSRIITEAFF
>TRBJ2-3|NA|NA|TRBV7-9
TGTGCCAGCAGGGGGAGCGGGTCCCACACAGATACGCAGTATTTT
CASRGSGSHTDTQYF
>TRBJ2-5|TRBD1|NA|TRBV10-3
TGTGCCATCAGGGACAGGCAGTGGGAGCAGTACTTC
CAIRDRQWEQYF
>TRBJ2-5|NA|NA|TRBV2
TGTGCCAGCAGTGAGATAGCCCCCCAGGAGACCCAGTACTTC
CASSEIAPQETQYF
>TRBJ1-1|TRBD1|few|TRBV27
TGTGCCAGCAGCCACAGGGGGAGGGACACTGAAGCTTTCTTT
CASSHRGRDTEAFF
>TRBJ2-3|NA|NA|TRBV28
TGTGCCAGCAGTCCCCCAGGAATTGATACGCAGTATTTT
CASSPPGIDTQYF
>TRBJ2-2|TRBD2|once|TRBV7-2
TGTGCCAGCAGCCTAAGACTAGCGGGCAACACCGGGGAGCTGTTTTTT
CASSLRLAGNTGELFF
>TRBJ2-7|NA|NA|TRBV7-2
TGTGCCAGCAGCTCAGCGCCGGGACTTTCTTACTACGAGCAGTACTTC
CASSSAPGLSYYEQYF
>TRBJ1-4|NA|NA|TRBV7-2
TGTGCCAGCAGCTTCTCTCGGGGGGATGAAAAACTGTTTTTT
CASSFSRGDEKLFF
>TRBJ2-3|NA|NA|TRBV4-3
TGCGCCAGCAGCCAAGATCCGTACAGGGGGGGCGGAGATACGCAGTATTTT
CASSQDPYRGGGDTQYF
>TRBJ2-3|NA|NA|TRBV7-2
TGTGCCAGCACCGGGAGACACAGCACAGATACGCAGTATTTT
CASTGRHSTDTQYF
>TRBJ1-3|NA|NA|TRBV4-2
TGTGCCAGCAGCCAAGAAGGTCCGGGAGGTAACACCATATATTTT
CASSQEGPGGNTIYF
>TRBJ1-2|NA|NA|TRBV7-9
TGTGCCAGCAGAAACTCAGGGGAATCGTGGGGCTACACCTTC
CASRNSGESWGYTF
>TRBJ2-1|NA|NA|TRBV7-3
TGTGCCAGCAGCTTGGGTCAAGCGGTCACCGAGCAGTTCTTC
CASSLGQAVTEQFF
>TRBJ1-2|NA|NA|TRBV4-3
TGCGCCAGCAGCCCAACGGCGGGGGCCAACTATGGCTACACCTTC
CASSPTAGANYGYTF
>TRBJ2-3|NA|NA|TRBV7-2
TGTGCCAGCAGCTTATCCGGCAGGGGTAACACAGATACGCAGTATTTT
CASSLSGRGNTDTQYF
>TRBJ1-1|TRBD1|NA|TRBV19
TGTGCCAGTAGAGCTCAGGGGGTAGGCACTGAAGCTTTCTTT
CASRAQGVGTEAFF
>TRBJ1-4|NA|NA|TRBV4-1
TGCGCCAGCAGCCAAGATCAGTCAGGGACAACTAATGAAAAACTGTTTTTT
CASSQDQSGTTNEKLFF
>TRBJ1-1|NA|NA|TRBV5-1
TGCGCCACCACTAGGGAGGGGAGGGACACTGAAGCTTTCTTT
CATTREGRDTEAFF
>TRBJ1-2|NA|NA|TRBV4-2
TGTGCCAGCAGCCAAGTCACGGGGAATCTAGGCCCTAACTATGGCTACACCTTC
CASSQVTGNLGPNYGYTF
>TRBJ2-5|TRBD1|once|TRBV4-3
TGCGCCAGCAGCCAAGATAGGGGACAGGGGGCTAAAGAGACCCAGTACTTC
CASSQDRGQGAKETQYF
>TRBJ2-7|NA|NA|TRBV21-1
TGTGCCAGCAGCAAAGGGAGAGGGGACAGAACCTACGAGCAGTACTTC
CASSKGRGDRTYEQYF
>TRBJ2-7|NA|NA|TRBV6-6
TGTGCCAGCAGGGGCCGGCAGCTCTACGAGCAGTACTTC
CASRGRQLYEQYF
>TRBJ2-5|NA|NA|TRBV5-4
TGTGCCAGCAGCTTGGGACAGGCCCAAGAGACCCAGTACTTC
CASSLGQAQETQYF
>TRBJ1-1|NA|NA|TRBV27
TGTGCCAGCAGTTTAGATGGCAGGGTTGGGACTGAAGCTTTCTTT
CASSLDGRVGTEAFF
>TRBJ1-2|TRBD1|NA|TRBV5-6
TGTGCCAGCAGCGTGGACAGGGGTTCAAACTATGGCTACACCTTC
CASSVDRGSNYGYTF
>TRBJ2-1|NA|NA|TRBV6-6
TGTGCCAGCAGCCTGAACAGGGAATCGCAGTTCTTC
CASSLNRESQFF
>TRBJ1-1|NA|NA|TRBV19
TGTGCCAGTAGTATGGAGGTCCCGAACACTGAAGCTTTCTTT
CASSMEVPNTEAFF
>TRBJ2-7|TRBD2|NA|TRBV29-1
TGCAGCGTTGAAGACGGGACTAGGTACGAGCAGTACTTC
CSVEDGTRYEQYF
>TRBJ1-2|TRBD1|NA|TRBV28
TGTGCCAGCAGAACACCCGGGACAGGCTATGGCTACACCTTC
CASRTPGTGYGYTF
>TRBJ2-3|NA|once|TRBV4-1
TGCGCCAGCAGCCAAGATGATTCCCTAGCTCCCACAGATACGCAGTATTTT
CASSQDDSLAPTDTQYF
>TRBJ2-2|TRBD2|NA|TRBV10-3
TGTGCCATCAAGAGTACGGGGGGAGACACCGGGGAGCTGTTTTTT
CAIKSTGGDTGELFF
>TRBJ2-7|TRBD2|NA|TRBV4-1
TGCGCCAGCAGCCTTACAGCGGGAGGGGGGTCCTACGAGCAGTACTTC
CASSLTAGGGSYEQYF
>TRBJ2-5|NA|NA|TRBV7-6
TGTGCCAGCAGTTTTGGAGTAAAGCCCACTCCGAAAGAGACCCAGTACTTC
CASSFGVKPTPKETQYF
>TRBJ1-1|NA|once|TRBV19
TGTGCCAGTAGTATAAGCGGCAGTTACACTGAAGCTTTCTTT
CASSISGSYTEAFF
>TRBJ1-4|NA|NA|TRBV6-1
TGTGCCAGCGGAGGACAGCAACCCTATGAAAAACTGTTTTTT
CASGGQQPYEKLFF
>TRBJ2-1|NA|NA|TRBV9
TGTGCCAGCAGCGCAGATACAGGGTCCCCCAATGAGCAGTTCTTC
CASSADTGSPNEQFF